This TCR beta chain is drawn from a study of blood T cell repertoires in COVID-19. Study at large: Samples representing acute and convalescent COVID-19 were sourced from the United States, Italy and Spain. Sample material is recorded as cDNA or gDNA derived from T cells, B-cell-depleted T cells, or PBMCs.

Authors' analysis steps: Estimates of nucleated cell counts were drawn from the amplification of reference gene primers. Measured with immunoSEQ multiplex PCR; TCRdb has only the in-frame clones, and not every one. V and J calls and clone size are as listed in that table; D and trimming were resolved from the DNA. The table records hundreds of thousands of clones, around 85% of them present only once. The CDR3 covers 16 residues. CDR1 and CDR2 (germline): MDHEN, SYDVKM. V shed 3 bases and J 6 bases; nucleotides not matched to a gene: 3. The source material was peripheral blood. The J gene is TRBJ2-2, the V gene TRBV28, with 14 bases fitting TRBD2. The source of this sequence is a young woman who had recovered from COVID-19. CDR3 nucleotides: TGTGCCAGCAGTTTGGGACTAGCGGGAGCCCCCGGGGAGCTGTTTTTT. It yields the protein CASSLGLAGAPGELFF.